This T cell receptor beta chain originates from a study of CD8 T cells in ankylosing spondylitis. CDR3 length equals 13 residues. Study-wide results and caveats: Significant enrichment of disease-linked clones was reported in matched ankylosing spondylitis synovial fluid. A motif of 7 to 9 highly homologous TCR beta variants was seen as apparently characteristic of ankylosing spondylitis blood. Prior work had noted some motif variants in reactive arthritis blood and synovial fluid. Clones linked to the disease showed a CD8+ phenotype. They occurred at relatively low frequencies in peripheral blood.

TCRdb passed the 5' RACE reads through MiXCR, listing each CDR3 protein once. The sample records over 75,000 distinct CDR3 sequences, roughly 8.8% being singletons. This clonotype was recorded at least ten times. Its target is unknown. J is TRBJ2-3 and V is TRBV5-2. TRBV5-2 is tagged as a pseudogene. The receptor was derived from a male donor with ankylosing spondylitis or in good health (not recorded which). Sequences were obtained from blood, either unsorted or a sorted T cell fraction (not recorded which). The CDR3 region is CASNSDSTDTQYF. CDR3 sequence (DNA): TGTGCCAGCAACTCGGACAGCACAGATACGCAGTATTTT.